A single sample is the source of the 4 T cell receptor beta chains below, sequenced in a study of monozygotic twins with inflammatory bowel disease. For each CDR3 protein, TCRdb gives one entry from its re-call of the 5' RACE reads, without DNA. The listing records more than 350,000 distinct CDR3 sequences. Sequences were obtained from blood. The receptors were gathered from a human donor with ulcerative colitis or Crohn's disease, or a healthy co-twin of an affected twin (not recorded which).

This sequence joins TRBV15 and TRBJ2-5. CDR3 length: 11 amino acids. Germline-derived CDR1 and CDR2 are LNHNV and YYDKDF (reference sequence). CDR3 amino acids: CATSTGETQYF.

The chain couples TRBV27 to TRBJ1-1; with no DNA, the TCRdb D assignment of TRBD1 cannot be verified. CDR3 length: 14 residues. Germline CDR1 MNHEY, CDR2 SMNVEV (reference sequence). The CDR3 loop is CASSLKQGSTEAFF.

The chain joins TRBV29-1 to TRBJ1-2; TCRdb names TRBD1, which stays unverified in the absence of DNA. The CDR3 spans 15 residues. Germline V gives CDR1 SQVTM, CDR2 ANQGSEA. The CDR3 sequence: CSVVGTGFGPYGYTF.

The rearrangement joins TRBV7-2 to TRBJ2-4; there is no DNA to check the TCRdb D call of TRBD2. There are 15 residues in the CDR3. CDR1 is SGHTA, CDR2 FQGNSA, per germline. CDR3 sequence reads: CASRNEGSNKNIQYF.